This T cell receptor (beta chain) was recovered during a study of technical replicates of blood from several donors. Only in-frame clones appear in the TCRdb table, and some are missing; sequencing was by immunoSEQ multiplex PCR. The sample has tens of thousands of clones, 85% to 95% seen once. Trimming left V 6 bases short and J 1 base short, with 13 bases between. CDR3 length: 15 residues. CDR1 is SGHKS, CDR2 YYEKEE, per germline (reference sequence). The chain couples TRBV5-5 to TRBJ2-2; D is possibly TRBD2 (5 bases). The source is a human donor in good health. Some clones in this sample may be carry-over from other donors' samples. The sequenced material came from PBMCs. The DNA of the CDR3 is TGTGCCAGCACCCAAGTCGGGGTGAACACCGGGGAGCTGTTTTTT. It specifies CASTQVGVNTGELFF.